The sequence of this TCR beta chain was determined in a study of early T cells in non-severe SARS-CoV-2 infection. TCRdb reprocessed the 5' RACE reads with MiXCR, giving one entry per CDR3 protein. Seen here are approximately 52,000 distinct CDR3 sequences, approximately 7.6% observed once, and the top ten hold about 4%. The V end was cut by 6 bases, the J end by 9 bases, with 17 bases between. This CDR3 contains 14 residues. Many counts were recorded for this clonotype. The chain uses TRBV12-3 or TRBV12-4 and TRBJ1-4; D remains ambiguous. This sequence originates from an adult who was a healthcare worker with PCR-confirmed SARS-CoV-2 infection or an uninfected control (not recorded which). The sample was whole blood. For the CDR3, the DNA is TGTGCCAGCAGACCGGCCGGGGTTGAGAAAAAACTGTTTTTT. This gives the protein CASRPAGVEKKLFF.